Included here is one T cell receptor (beta chain) sequence, with context. Its cognate antigen is unknown. Germline is not matched at one junction end, which may reflect a read error. Treatment reported: roughly 18 received Ad26.COV2.S at low or high dose, single or two shots; roughly five received placebo; per-sample allocation not given. Samples were taken on day 63 after the first vaccine or placebo injection. This vaccine is an Ad26 vector that expresses the Wuhan-strain SARS-CoV-2 spike. Sequencing was performed with immunoSEQ multiplex PCR; in TCRdb, only in-frame clones are kept and a portion is missing. The data contain hundreds of thousands of clones, roughly 90% of them singletons. Germline-derived CDR1 and CDR2 are SGHAT and FQNNGV. CDR3 size: 12 residues. This entry comes from a study of Ad26.COV2.S vaccination and SARS-CoV-2 variants. Findings and caveats of the study: The authors reported substantial breadth in spike-specific CD8+ and CD4+ T cell responses after vaccination.

This sequence was found in a person between 18 and 65 years old who received the Ad26.COV2.S COVID-19 vaccine or a placebo. The source was peripheral blood, collected in a trial of Ad26.COV2.S vaccine versus placebo. This chain uses TRBV11-2 with TRBJ2-7; no clear D. In nucleotides, the CDR3 is TGTGCCAGCAGCTCCTACACTCCTCTTCTGAACTTC. Encoded protein: CASSSYTPLLNF.